The entry that follows covers one T cell receptor (beta chain) sequence. Its specificity is unknown. These data originate in a study of T cell repertoires in cytomegalovirus infection. Turning to the study itself: CMV infection plus the matching HLA type was flagged by public TCR beta signatures.

General observations from the study: Within the response measured ex vivo, HLA-C-restricted CMV-specific TCR beta clonotypes were dominant. Carriers of CMV plus the relevant HLA were identified by cumulative public TCR beta family frequency.

Each CDR3 protein gets one entry after TCRdb re-called the reads with MiXCR. The sample includes around 250,000 distinct CDR3 sequences, 15% to 20% of them seen just once. This clonotype was sampled from a human donor in good health (CMV status not recorded). Some clones in this sample may be carry-over from other donors' samples. Material: CD8+ T cells from PBMCs.

The CDR3 DNA sequence: TGTGCCAGCAGTCAACTACAGGGGGATGGCTCCTACGAGCAGTACTTC. Its protein product is CASSQLQGDGSYEQYF. The rearrangement links TRBV2 to TRBJ2-7, with 8 bases lining up with TRBD1. Germline CDR1 and CDR2: SNHLY and FYNNEI. J lost 0 bases, V lost 5 bases, and 9 bases had no gene match. There are 16 residues in the CDR3. The full variable domain, in which reference TRBV2 and TRBJ2-7 provide the parts outside the CDR3, is EPEVTQTPSHQVTQMGQEVILRCVPISNHLYFYWYRQILGQKVEFLVSFYNNEISEKSEIFDDQFSVERPDGSNFTLKIRSTKLEDSAMYFCASSQLQGDGSYEQYFGPGTRLTVT.